What follows are 12 T cell receptor beta chains derived from one specimen sequenced in a study of blood T cell repertoires in COVID-19. The assay was immunoSEQ multiplex PCR, and TCRdb's table has in-frame clones only and misses some. This table has more than 85,000 clones, around 80% appearing once. The specimen sequenced was peripheral blood. The receptors shown here come from an elderly man with acute or convalescent COVID-19.

Only one count was recorded for this clone. This chain connects TRBV9 to TRBJ2-1, with 8 bases that match TRBD1. This CDR3 comprises 15 residues. V lost 0 bases to trimming and J lost 10 bases; unmatched junction nucleotides: 9. CDR1 is SGDLS and CDR2 is YYNGEE in the germline V gene. The CDR3 spells CASSVAGTGGWEQFF. CDR3 DNA: TGTGCCAGCAGCGTAGCTGGGACAGGAGGATGGGAGCAGTTCTTC.

This rearrangement joins TRBV7-9 to TRBJ1-6; a weak D match, TRBD1 (5 bases). With 5 bases removed from V and 8 bases from J, the gap between germline ends came to 19 bases. Germline values: CDR1 SEHNR, CDR2 FQNEAQ (reference sequence). This CDR3 spans 16 amino acids. In DNA form, the CDR3 reads TGTGCCAGCAGCCCCCGGACGGGAGGAGGGGATTCACCCCTCCACTTT. As protein: CASSPRTGGGDSPLHF.

The count of this clone is one. The rearrangement uses TRBV28 and TRBJ2-2; D uncertain. This CDR3 spans 12 amino acids. Germline lookup yields CDR1 MDHEN and CDR2 SYDVKM. Trimming left V 2 bases short and J 5 bases short, with 3 bases between. The CDR3 nucleotides read TGTGCCAGCAGTTTACGGACCGGGGAGCTGTTTTTT. It is translated as CASSLRTGELFF.

The chain recombines TRBV4-3 with TRBJ2-6, with TRBD1 matching 9 bases. CDR1 and CDR2 (germline): LGHNA, YSLEER. After removal of 0 bases from V and 0 bases from J, the junction contained 12 bases not matched to a gene. The CDR3 has 21 amino acids. The CDR3 sequence: CASSQDRTGAMRNSGANVLTF. The DNA for the CDR3 is TGCGCCAGCAGCCAAGATAGGACAGGGGCAATGCGAAACTCTGGGGCCAACGTCCTGACTTTC.

The V and J genes are TRBV28 and TRBJ1-2; D is uncertain. V was shortened by 5 bases and J by 1 base, with 17 bases between the two germline ends. The CDR3 loop spans 16 amino acids. In germline, CDR1 is MDHEN, CDR2 SYDVKM. For the CDR3, the DNA is TGTGCCAGCAGTCTGACAAGTACCATTTTTAACTATGGCTACACCTTC. The encoded protein is CASSLTSTIFNYGYTF.

This clone was seen a few times. The chain is built from TRBV5-8 and TRBJ1-1; the D is unclear. CDR1 and CDR2 from the germline V gene are SGHTS and YDEGEE. The CDR3 totals 15 residues. Trimming removed 0 bases at V and 0 bases at J, with 9 bases between. The DNA of the CDR3 is TGTGCCAGCAGCTTGGCCGGGTTCATGAACACTGAAGCTTTCTTT. Amino acid sequence: CASSLAGFMNTEAFF.

The rearrangement links TRBV24-1 to TRBJ1-5, with TRBD1 matching 7 bases. The CDR3 totals 17 residues. V shed 4 bases, J shed 2 bases, and the junction held 10 bases outside the gene matches. CDR1 and CDR2 (germline): KGHDR, SFDVKD. The CDR3 region is CATSDKTGTSGNQPQHF. As DNA, the CDR3 is TGTGCCACCAGTGACAAGACAGGGACCTCGGGCAATCAGCCCCAGCATTTT.

The gene calls are TRBV5-1 and TRBJ1-4, with 7 nucleotides matching TRBD1. With 2 bases clipped from V and 6 bases from J, the junction kept 4 bases outside the gene matches. The CDR3 runs 14 residues. CDR1 and CDR2 from the germline V gene are SGHRS and YFSETQ. The DNA for the CDR3 is TGCGCCAGCAGCTTTGGAGGGGGCGATGAAAAACTGTTTTTT. As protein: CASSFGGGDEKLFF. Filled out from reference TRBV5-1 and TRBJ1-4, the complete variable domain reads KAGVTQTPRYLIKTRGQQVTLSCSPISGHRSVSWYQQTPGQGLQFLFEYFSETQRNKGNFPGRFSGRQFSNSRSEMNVSTLELGDSALYLCASSFGGGDEKLFFGSGTQLSVL.

The rearrangement links TRBV15 to TRBJ2-7; 10 nucleotides line up with TRBD2. V was pared by 1 base and J by 4 bases, with 7 bases of the junction left unmatched. The length of the CDR3 is 16 residues. Per the germline V gene, CDR1 is LNHNV and CDR2 is YYDKDF (reference sequence). The CDR3 region is CATSRAGLAAQYEQYF. CDR3 coding DNA: TGTGCCACCAGCAGAGCCGGACTAGCGGCTCAATACGAGCAGTACTTC.

The J gene is TRBJ2-5, the V gene TRBV19; 10 bases align to TRBD2. CDR3 length equals 17 residues. The trim removed 6 bases at V and 1 base at J, leaving 11 bases unmatched. Germline V gene lookup returns CDR1 LNHDA and CDR2 SQIVND (reference sequence). CDR3 loop: CASSPGGLADRQETQYF. CDR3 nucleotide sequence: TGTGCCAGTAGCCCCGGAGGACTAGCGGACCGCCAAGAGACCCAGTACTTC.

This clone was observed a single time. This chain joins TRBV6-5 and TRBJ2-1; 10 bases fit TRBD2. The CDR3 runs to 14 residues. CDR1 MNHEY and CDR2 SVGAGI come from the germline V gene. V shed 6 bases and J 5 bases; nucleotides not matched to a gene: 4. The chain's CDR3 is CASRPGLANNEQFF. CDR3 DNA: TGTGCCAGCAGGCCGGGACTAGCGAACAATGAGCAGTTCTTC.

The chain combines TRBV18 with TRBJ1-1; D uncertain. There are 15 residues in the CDR3. Germline values: CDR1 KGHSH, CDR2 LQKENI. V gave up 1 base and J gave up 3 bases, with 12 bases separating them. The chain's CDR3 is CASSPLTAGDTEAFF. In nucleotides, the CDR3 is TGTGCCAGCTCACCACTTACCGCGGGTGACACTGAAGCTTTCTTT. Together with reference TRBV18 and TRBJ1-1, the CDR3 gives the full variable domain: NAGVMQNPRHLVRRRGQEARLRCSPMKGHSHVYWYRQLPEEGLKFMVYLQKENIIDESGMPKERFSAEFPKEGPSILRIQQVVRGDSAAYFCASSPLTAGDTEAFFGQGTRLTVV.